The clone carrying this TCR beta chain was detected only once. Produced via immunoSEQ multiplex PCR; TCRdb's table is partial and in-frame only. The table lists 30,000 to 35,000 clones, about 91% of them singletons. The sample belongs to a study of T cell changes during pregnancy in multiple sclerosis. The germline V gene has CDR1 LNHDA and CDR2 SQIVND (reference sequence). The V gene lost 9 bases and the J gene lost 0 bases, with 11 bases spanning the gap. The CDR3 covers 14 residues. The starting material was CD8+ T cells from peripheral blood mononuclear cells, obtained in the second trimester of pregnancy. The chain couples TRBV19 to TRBJ2-2, with D tentatively TRBD2 (6 bases). The sequence derives from a female donor with multiple sclerosis, enrolled in a pregnancy study. CDR3 loop: CASGWRANTGELFF. The CDR3 DNA sequence: TGTGCCAGCGGTTGGAGGGCGAACACCGGGGAGCTGTTTTTT.